The clone carrying this TCR beta chain was counted at least ten times. Individual cDNA molecules received unique molecular identifiers during library preparation. TCRdb passed the 5' RACE reads through MiXCR, listing each CDR3 protein once. The top ten hold 12% of the sample, which has fewer than 85,000 distinct CDR3 sequences, roughly 12% seen once. These data come from a study of early T cells in non-severe SARS-CoV-2 infection. Study-level information: Sequenced bulk RNA came from whole blood that was unsorted, and chains were unpaired.

This clonotype was obtained from an adult who was a healthcare worker with PCR-confirmed SARS-CoV-2 infection or an uninfected control (not recorded which). Sample: whole blood, taken at baseline.

CDR3 sequence: CASRLPQGVLNTEAFF. For the CDR3, the DNA is TGTGCCAGCAGGTTGCCGCAGGGGGTGTTGAACACTGAAGCTTTCTTT. The chain uses TRBV28 and TRBJ1-1; the match to TRBD1 covers 7 bases. Germline CDR1 MDHEN, CDR2 SYDVKM. This CDR3 region has 16 residues. With 6 bases clipped from V and 0 bases from J, the junction kept 10 bases outside the gene matches.